The sequence of this T cell receptor beta chain was determined in a study of CD8 T cells in Susac syndrome. There are 14 residues in the CDR3. The V gene lost 3 bases and the J gene lost 1 base, with 10 bases spanning the gap. CDR1 and CDR2 from the germline V gene are DFQATT and SNEGSKA (reference sequence). An input of roughly 0.5 to 1 ug of RNA was subjected to reverse transcription using random hexamers. TCRdb redid the calling of the immunoSEQ multiplex PCR reads with MiXCR, one entry per CDR3 protein. The repertoire consists of 150,000 to 200,000 distinct CDR3 sequences, with 80% to 95% occurring once and the leading ten covering more than 0.08%.

Input material: CD4+ T cells from PBMCs. V is TRBV20-1 and J is TRBJ1-5; D perhaps matches TRBD1 (5 bases). This TCR was sampled from a human donor with multiple sclerosis. DNA of the CDR3: TGCAGTGCTAGTACCGGGACGAGCAATCAGCCCCAGCATTTT. Protein product: CSASTGTSNQPQHF.